One T cell receptor (beta chain) is described in this entry. The data were taken from a study of vaccination and CD4 T cells after COVID-19. Across the study: Each convalescent patient was PCR positive for SARS-CoV-2 on nasal swab; roughly ten cases were mild and one severe. Six males and four females, two of them Hispanic, were enrolled as convalescents. Subjects got two shots of BNT162b2 or mRNA-1273 vaccine. Three convalescent patients underwent sampling at day 14 and then at days 161 to 241 post-vaccination, the study reports.

In TCRdb, the PCR reads were re-called with MiXCR into one record per CDR3 protein. Counted here are some 40,000 distinct CDR3 sequences, about 34% occurring once; the ten biggest clones make up roughly 5%. Germline V lookup: CDR1 MNHNS, CDR2 SASEGT. CDR3 size: 15 residues. Trimming took 1 base from V and 4 from J; bases not matched to a gene: 5. Sample time point: late sampling 161 to 241 days after vaccination in a few convalescent patients. The J gene is TRBJ2-3, the V gene TRBV6-1; 7 bases map to TRBD2. This TCR was recovered from a human donor who had recovered from COVID-19. The material sequenced was CD4+ T cells from blood, taken about 7 months after SARS-CoV-2 vaccination. The CDR3 DNA is TGTGCCAGCAGTGAAGGCGGGAGCGGGGCAGATACGCAGTATTTT. Protein: CASSEGGSGADTQYF.